The clone carrying this TCR beta chain was counted only a few times. The target antigen is unknown. The source of the sample is a study of cytomegalovirus exposure and HLA in healthy donors. CDR1 is SGHTA and CDR2 is FQGNSA in the germline V gene. The CDR3 is made up of 16 amino acids. V lost 7 bases and J 2 bases, leaving 17 bases between the germline ends. PCR employed 60 Vbeta and 13 Jbeta primers. The assay was immunoSEQ multiplex PCR, and TCRdb's table has in-frame clones only and misses some. Altogether approximately 150,000 clones are present, roughly 64% being singletons, with the ten largest covering 3%. Findings of the study overall: The authors excluded some V segments, including TRBV6-2 and TRBV6-3, as indistinguishable. Per published accounts, TCR beta sequences correctly predicted the HLA-A and HLA-B alleles of most subjects. Presence/absence analyses supposed approximately even sequencing depth among donors.

Each donor was healthy, and each was a bone marrow donor. The sequencing sample was made of PBMCs. The chain combines TRBV7-2 with TRBJ2-2, with D possibly matching TRBD2 (6 bases). The sequence derives from a woman in her 30s in good health and CMV-seropositive. CDR3 nucleotide sequence: TGTGCCAGCACCCCCCGAGGGCGGGAAAACACCGGGGAGCTGTTTTTT. This sequence encodes CASTPRGRENTGELFF.